What follows are 28 T cell receptor beta chains derived from one specimen sequenced in a study of cytomegalovirus exposure and HLA in healthy donors. Amplification used 60 Vbeta primers and 13 Jbeta primers. TCRdb's table, derived via immunoSEQ multiplex PCR, lists solely in-frame clones and lacks some. The sample records more than 50,000 clones, 72% being singletons. Sequencing was done on a sample of PBMCs. All receptors come from a woman aged 45-65 years in good health and CMV-seropositive.

The chain couples TRBV29-1 to TRBJ2-5; the match to TRBD1 covers 8 bases. The J call may be mistaken, given a closer DNA end match to TRBJ2-7. This CDR3 has 13 amino acids. Looked up from germline, CDR1 is SQVTM and CDR2 is ANQGSEA. The CDR3 reads CSVGGQGQYEQYF. The CDR3 DNA follows: TGCAGCGTGGGCGGACAGGGACAATACGAGCAGTACTTC.

The CDR3 protein is CAWSVLGGVIYNEQFF. The CDR3, as DNA: TGTGCCTGGAGTGTACTCGGAGGGGTGATCTACAATGAGCAGTTCTTC. The chain links TRBV30 to TRBJ2-1; maybe TRBD2 (6 bases). The V gene's germline CDR1 is GTSNPN and CDR2 SVGIG (reference sequence). The V gene lost 0 bases and the J gene lost 3 bases, with 15 bases spanning the gap. The CDR3 contains 16 residues.

This chain connects TRBV14 to TRBJ1-4; D is possibly TRBD1 (5 bases). Germline V lookup: CDR1 SGHDN, CDR2 FVKESK. The CDR3 runs 15 residues. V lost 3 bases, J lost 6 bases, and 14 bases lay in between. The CDR3 bases are TGTGCCAGCAGCCAGGGGAGGGGTTTCTATGAAAAACTGTTTTTT. Translating gives CASSQGRGFYEKLFF.

The gene calls are TRBV7-6 and TRBJ2-1; 7 bases map to TRBD1. The junction had 9 bases not matched to a gene; V was cut back by 4 bases and J by 12 bases. The germline gives CDR1 SGHVS, CDR2 FNYEAQ. This CDR3 contains 13 residues. CDR3 sequence reads: CASSSGGVARQFF. Written as DNA, the CDR3 is TGTGCCAGCAGCTCAGGGGGTGTGGCGCGGCAGTTCTTC.

This clone was observed a few times. The junction does not match germline at one end; this may be a read error. This chain uses TRBV5-1 with TRBJ1-2; D not resolved. CDR1 SGHRS and CDR2 YFSETQ come from the germline V gene. The CDR3 sequence is 13 residues long. The CDR3 region has the DNA TGCGCCAGCAGCCCCCCGGGTGAGACCAAACCCGTCTTC. It encodes CASSPPGETKPVF. Together with reference TRBV5-1 and TRBJ1-2, the CDR3 gives the full variable domain: KAGVTQTPRYLIKTRGQQVTLSCSPISGHRSVSWYQQTPGQGLQFLFEYFSETQRNKGNFPGRFSGRQFSNSRSEMNVSTLELGDSALYLCASSPPGETKPVFGSGTRLTVV.

The V gene is TRBV5-4, the J gene TRBJ2-5; 7 positions match TRBD1. The J call may be incorrect, as the DNA end agrees better with TRBJ2-7. The CDR3 covers 15 residues. Germline V gene lookup returns CDR1 SGHNT and CDR2 YYREEE (reference sequence). Here the CDR3 DNA reads TGTGCCAGCAGCTTGGGACAGGGCCAACTCTACGAGCAGTACTTC. It yields the protein CASSLGQGQLYEQYF.

The chain couples TRBV11-2 to TRBJ1-3; 7 positions agree with TRBD1. This CDR3 is 14 amino acids long. CDR1 and CDR2 from the germline V gene are SGHAT and FQNNGV. The ends lost 4 bases at V and 11 bases at J; junction bases unmatched: 11. CDR3 protein: CASSSHIGQVAIYF. The CDR3 coding sequence is TGTGCCAGCAGCTCTCATATCGGACAGGTCGCCATATATTTT.

This chain joins TRBV7-2 and TRBJ1-6, with TRBD1 identical over 9 bases. Germline V gives CDR1 SGHTA, CDR2 FQGNSA. The CDR3 extends over 15 amino acids. The junction had 7 bases not matched to a gene; V was cut back by 6 bases and J by 7 bases. In nucleotides, the CDR3 is TGTGCCAGCAGTGATCAGGGGACAGGGAATTCACCCCTCCACTTT. It yields the protein CASSDQGTGNSPLHF.

This clone was observed a few times. V gene TRBV2 combines with J gene TRBJ2-5, with TRBD1 matching 8 bases. There are 14 residues in the CDR3. CDR1 SNHLY and CDR2 FYNNEI come from the germline V gene. With 9 bases clipped from V and 1 base from J, the junction kept 7 bases outside the gene matches. This CDR3 reads CASDRGQSQETQYF. The CDR3 DNA follows: TGTGCCAGTGACAGGGGACAAAGCCAAGAGACCCAGTACTTC. The full variable domain, completed using reference TRBV2 and TRBJ2-5, is EPEVTQTPSHQVTQMGQEVILRCVPISNHLYFYWYRQILGQKVEFLVSFYNNEISEKSEIFDDQFSVERPDGSNFTLKIRSTKLEDSAMYFCASDRGQSQETQYFGPGTRLLVL.

Only a few counts were recorded for this clone. V is TRBV19 and J is TRBJ2-7, with 8 bases aligning to TRBD2. This CDR3 is built from 15 residues. In germline, CDR1 is LNHDA, CDR2 SQIVND (reference sequence). Unmatched junction bases numbered 7, after V lost 5 bases and J lost 1 base. The CDR3 region is CASSSSGGPSYEQYF. CDR3 bases: TGTGCCAGTAGTTCCAGCGGGGGCCCTTCCTACGAGCAGTACTTC.

The chain employs TRBV29-1 and TRBJ2-7, with 7 bases identical to TRBD1. The V gene's germline CDR1 is SQVTM and CDR2 ANQGSEA. The CDR3 sequence is 12 residues long. The ends lost 6 bases at V and 6 bases at J; junction bases unmatched: 8. CDR3 region: CSVEQGYLEQYF. The DNA for the CDR3 is TGCAGCGTGGAACAGGGGTACCTCGAGCAGTACTTC.

This sequence joins TRBV27 and TRBJ2-2; 10 bases line up with TRBD2. The ends lost 0 bases at V and 6 bases at J; junction bases unmatched: 4. The CDR3 length is 16 residues. CDR1 is MNHEY, CDR2 SMNVEV, per germline (reference sequence). The DNA for the CDR3 is TGTGCCAGCAGTTTATCCCTAGCGGGGGTCCCCGGGGAGCTGTTTTTT. Its translation is CASSLSLAGVPGELFF.

This chain links TRBV5-4 with TRBJ1-4; 7 bases map to TRBD1. The J segment lost 7 bases and the V segment lost 2 bases, leaving 5 bases of the junction unmatched. Germline CDR1 is SGHNT and CDR2 is YYREEE (reference sequence). The length of the CDR3 is 14 residues. Written as DNA, the CDR3 is TGTGCCAGCAGCTTCCGACAGGGAGGTGAAAAACTGTTTTTT. This gives the protein CASSFRQGGEKLFF.

V and J are TRBV10-3 and TRBJ2-7; D gene unclear. CDR1 is ENHRY and CDR2 is SYGVKD in the germline V gene. V was pared by 1 base and J by 4 bases, with 8 bases between. The CDR3 spans 13 residues. The CDR3 region is CAISELQLYEQYF. The CDR3 DNA follows: TGTGCCATCAGTGAGTTACAGCTTTACGAGCAGTACTTC.

This chain links TRBV4-2 with TRBJ2-5, with TRBD2 matching over 7 bases. The CDR3 loop spans 18 amino acids. CDR1 is LGHNA and CDR2 is YNFKEQ in the germline V gene. Losses at the gene ends were 3 bases for V and 4 bases for J; bases not matched to a gene: 17. The CDR3 loop reads CASSQSGGAGEYGETQYF. DNA for the CDR3: TGTGCCAGCAGCCAGTCTGGCGGCGCGGGAGAATATGGAGAGACCCAGTACTTC.

This clone occurred a few times. The CDR3 spells CASSYSDIYGYTF. Written as DNA, the CDR3 is TGTGCCAGCAGTTACTCTGACATCTATGGCTACACCTTC. V usage is TRBV6-6 and J usage is TRBJ1-2; D unresolved. Trimming left V 0 bases short and J 4 bases short, with 6 bases between. This CDR3 spans 13 amino acids. Germline CDR1 is MNHNY and CDR2 is SVGAGI (reference sequence).

The J gene is TRBJ2-1, the V gene TRBV28; possibly TRBD2 for D (6 bases). Germline CDR1 and CDR2: MDHEN and SYDVKM. The CDR3 has 16 residues. V was shortened by 5 bases and J by 3 bases, with 17 bases between the two germline ends. As DNA, the CDR3 is TGTGCCAGCAGTCCCCTGACCCCCGGGGGCTACAATGAGCAGTTCTTC. It codes for CASSPLTPGGYNEQFF.

The rearrangement joins TRBV6-5 to TRBJ2-7; 11 positions match TRBD1. The germline gives CDR1 MNHEY, CDR2 SVGAGI. After removal of 3 bases from V and 2 bases from J, the junction contained 3 bases not matched to a gene. This CDR3 comprises 15 residues. The CDR3 nucleotides are TGTGCCAGCAGTTATTCGGGACAGGGGGCCTACGAGCAGTACTTC. This codes for CASSYSGQGAYEQYF.

The J gene is TRBJ2-6, the V gene TRBV7-2; D gene uncertain. The CDR3 loop spans 15 amino acids. Trimming removed 1 base from V and 0 bases from J, with 4 bases in between. Germline V CDR1 and CDR2: SGHTA, FQGNSA. The CDR3 sequence is CASSLGLSGANVLTF. Here the CDR3 DNA reads TGTGCCAGCAGCTTAGGACTCTCTGGGGCCAACGTCCTGACTTTC. Complete variable domain (other parts from reference TRBV7-2 and TRBJ2-6): GAGVSQSPSNKVTEKGKDVELRCDPISGHTALYWYRQSLGQGLEFLIYFQGNSAPDKSGLPSDRFSAERTGGSVSTLTIQRTQQEDSAVYLCASSLGLSGANVLTFGAGSRLTVL.

The V and J genes are TRBV5-1 and TRBJ2-2, with a possible D match to TRBD2 (5 bases). V was shortened by 4 bases and J by 6 bases, with 19 bases between the two germline ends. The CDR3 runs to 16 residues. Germline CDR1 reads SGHRS; CDR2 reads YFSETQ. The chain's CDR3 is CASSLDPSGVAGELFF. Here the CDR3 DNA reads TGCGCCAGCAGCCTAGACCCCTCCGGGGTTGCCGGGGAGCTGTTTTTT.

This clone showed up just a few times. The chain recombines TRBV4-2 with TRBJ1-2; the match to TRBD1 covers 9 bases. In germline, CDR1 is LGHNA, CDR2 YNFKEQ. The CDR3 is made up of 15 amino acids. V shed 4 bases and J 3 bases; nucleotides not matched to a gene: 6. CDR3 sequence reads: CASSRSQGADYGYTF. CDR3 bases: TGTGCCAGCAGCCGATCACAGGGGGCAGACTATGGCTACACCTTC.

The chain joins TRBV30 to TRBJ1-5; 8 bases align to TRBD1. Germline V gene lookup returns CDR1 GTSNPN and CDR2 SVGIG (reference sequence). This CDR3 comprises 12 residues. With V trimmed by 7 bases and J by 7 bases, 6 bases remained unmatched. The CDR3 DNA reads as TGTGCCTACGACAGGGGAGGACAGCCCCAGCATTTT. This codes for CAYDRGGQPQHF. The complete variable domain, with remaining parts taken from reference TRBV30 and TRBJ1-5, reads SQTIHQWPATLVQPVGSPLSLECTVEGTSNPNLYWYRQAAGRGLQLLFYSVGIGQISSEVPQNLSASRPQDRQFILSSKKLLLSDSGFYLCAYDRGGQPQHFGDGTRLSIL.

This clone was picked up a small number of times. V and J are TRBV27 and TRBJ2-1, with 8 bases fitting TRBD2. Trimming cost V 8 bases and J 3 bases; bases outside gene matches: 9. Germline CDR1 and CDR2: MNHEY and SMNVEV (reference sequence). CDR3 length: 15 residues. This CDR3 is CASSVGRGGYNEQFF. The CDR3 nucleotides read TGTGCCAGCTCCGTTGGACGGGGGGGCTACAATGAGCAGTTCTTC.

The chain carries TRBV7-2 and TRBJ2-7; a weak D match, TRBD1 (5 bases). The V end lost 5 bases, the J end lost 2 bases, and 13 bases lay between the germline ends. The germline CDR1 and CDR2 sequences are SGHTA and FQGNSA. The CDR3 length is 14 residues. Here the CDR3 DNA reads TGTGCCAGCAGCAGGGGAACAGGACCCTACGAGCAGTACGTC. Translated, it gives CASSRGTGPYEQYV.

In this sample, this clone turned up a few times. The rearrangement joins TRBV28 to TRBJ1-1, with D unclear. CDR1 MDHEN and CDR2 SYDVKM come from the germline V gene. The CDR3 has 13 amino acids. Trimming took off 2 bases at V and 9 bases at J, with 13 bases between the two ends. CDR3 amino acids: CASSLGTGIKAFF. Written as DNA, the CDR3 is TGTGCCAGCAGTTTAGGTACCGGGATAAAAGCTTTCTTT.

The rearrangement joins TRBV18 to TRBJ1-2, with no clear D. The V end was cut by 3 bases, the J end by 8 bases, with 25 bases between. The CDR3 spans 17 residues. The germline CDR1 and CDR2 sequences are KGHSH and LQKENI. The CDR3 coding sequence is TGTGCCAGCTCACCCCGTCGGGTAGGAACGGTCGTCGGAGGCTACACCTTC. This gives the protein CASSPRRVGTVVGGYTF.

In this sample, this clone turned up a few times. This chain uses TRBV25-1 with TRBJ2-2; tentative D call: TRBD1 (6 bases). The CDR3 runs to 14 residues. From germline, CDR1 is MGHDK and CDR2 SYGVNS. V lost 4 bases, J lost 3 bases, and 9 bases lay in between. The CDR3 coding sequence is TGTGCCAGCAGTGGGTCAGGGGACACCGGGGAGCTGTTTTTT. This encodes CASSGSGDTGELFF.

The V and J genes are TRBV19 and TRBJ2-7; D gene unclear. V dropped 10 bases and J dropped 1 base, with 14 bases sitting between them. Germline CDR1 and CDR2: LNHDA and SQIVND (reference sequence). CDR3 length: 13 amino acids. The CDR3 sequence: CATSVAASYEQYF. DNA for the CDR3: TGTGCCACCTCGGTGGCGGCTTCCTACGAGCAGTACTTC.